This is a list of T cell receptor beta chains from one sample in a study of OX40 agonist ivuxolimab in advanced cancers. Measured with immunoSEQ multiplex PCR; TCRdb has only the in-frame clones, and not every one. The repertoire holds about 81,000 clones, with about 92% as singletons. The specimen comprised CD4+ or CD8+ T cells sorted from blood, sampled in a trial of the OX40 agonist ivuxolimab. All receptors come from an adult with an advanced solid tumor such as melanoma, head and neck, liver or kidney cancer. The CDR3 runs from the conserved cysteine through the conserved F or W. A row's size may be missing; if present it is once, few, many or a size class.

v_call: TRBV4-1; j_call: TRBJ1-3; clone_size: -; cdr3_aa: CASSPRTGGLVGNTIYF
v_call: TRBV6-5; j_call: TRBJ2-7; clone_size: -; cdr3_aa: CASSYSSSYEQYF
v_call: TRBV19; j_call: TRBJ2-1; clone_size: -; cdr3_aa: CASSPLSGGYNEQFF
v_call: TRBV6-5; j_call: TRBJ1-2; clone_size: -; cdr3_aa: CASSSRTGYGYTF
v_call: TRBV9; j_call: TRBJ1-4; clone_size: -; cdr3_aa: CASSPPEATNEKLFF
v_call: TRBV6-5; j_call: TRBJ2-1; clone_size: -; cdr3_aa: CASSPGTSGRGEQFF
v_call: TRBV15; j_call: TRBJ2-7; clone_size: -; cdr3_aa: CATSRAGTPDYEQYF
v_call: TRBV4-1; j_call: TRBJ2-7; clone_size: -; cdr3_aa: CASSQWTGVHYEQYF
v_call: TRBV27; j_call: TRBJ2-7; clone_size: -; cdr3_aa: CASSWAGSTYEQYF
v_call: TRBV10-3; j_call: TRBJ1-4; clone_size: -; cdr3_aa: CAISEWGQGRTNEKLFF
v_call: TRBV27; j_call: TRBJ2-7; clone_size: -; cdr3_aa: CASSFRDISYEQYF
v_call: TRBV4-3; j_call: TRBJ2-7; clone_size: -; cdr3_aa: CASSQVGRTYEQYF
v_call: TRBV4-2; j_call: TRBJ2-2; clone_size: once; cdr3_aa: CASSRLAGVNTGELFF
v_call: TRBV6-5; j_call: TRBJ1-1; clone_size: -; cdr3_aa: CASQQGNTEAFF
v_call: TRBV7-6; j_call: TRBJ2-3; clone_size: once; cdr3_aa: CASSLGQGTDTQYF
v_call: TRBV7-8; j_call: TRBJ1-4; clone_size: -; cdr3_aa: CASSSPGFGEKLFF
v_call: TRBV30; j_call: TRBJ1-4; clone_size: -; cdr3_aa: CACTPGGPNEKLFF
v_call: TRBV19; j_call: TRBJ2-1; clone_size: -; cdr3_aa: CASKVGRPYNEQFF
v_call: TRBV6-6; j_call: TRBJ2-3; clone_size: -; cdr3_aa: CASSQRESTDTQYF
v_call: TRBV18; j_call: TRBJ2-7; clone_size: -; cdr3_aa: CASSPPGTGGSYEQYF
v_call: TRBV19; j_call: TRBJ1-1; clone_size: -; cdr3_aa: CASNWGSGSEAFF
v_call: TRBV6-5; j_call: TRBJ2-5; clone_size: -; cdr3_aa: CASSYRQGAGETQYF
v_call: TRBV9; j_call: TRBJ2-7; clone_size: once; cdr3_aa: CASSTADGPAYEQYF
v_call: TRBV14; j_call: -; clone_size: -; cdr3_aa: CASSAGPPSLGEQYF
v_call: TRBV10-1; j_call: TRBJ2-7; clone_size: once; cdr3_aa: CASSEAGTPYYEQYF
v_call: TRBV27; j_call: TRBJ2-3; clone_size: -; cdr3_aa: CASSSWDSGDTQYF
v_call: TRBV19; j_call: TRBJ1-1; clone_size: -; cdr3_aa: CTTKSRGDGVGHEAFF
v_call: TRBV19; j_call: TRBJ2-1; clone_size: -; cdr3_aa: CASSIGLTEQFF
v_call: TRBV15; j_call: TRBJ2-7; clone_size: -; cdr3_aa: CATSTLLGDGTYEQYF
v_call: TRBV14; j_call: TRBJ1-2; clone_size: -; cdr3_aa: CASSQMTGFYGYTF
v_call: TRBV7-9; j_call: TRBJ2-7; clone_size: -; cdr3_aa: CASSLGGGHYEQYF
v_call: TRBV5-1; j_call: TRBJ2-1; clone_size: -; cdr3_aa: CASSLFPHQGSSYNEQFF
v_call: TRBV27; j_call: TRBJ1-1; clone_size: -; cdr3_aa: CASHGGMNTEAFF
v_call: TRBV7-6; j_call: TRBJ2-3; clone_size: -; cdr3_aa: CASSSLQGDGTDTQYF
v_call: TRBV9; j_call: TRBJ1-1; clone_size: few; cdr3_aa: CASSVEGRGTEAFF
v_call: TRBV19; j_call: TRBJ2-1; clone_size: -; cdr3_aa: CASLHRGRYYNEQFF
v_call: TRBV5-6; j_call: TRBJ2-2; clone_size: -; cdr3_aa: CASSLDFGYPNTGELFF
v_call: TRBV28; j_call: TRBJ2-7; clone_size: -; cdr3_aa: CAISTGTGTYEQYF
v_call: TRBV5-6; j_call: TRBJ2-2; clone_size: -; cdr3_aa: CASSLGPRNTGELFF
v_call: TRBV27; j_call: TRBJ2-4; clone_size: once; cdr3_aa: CASIPGGLPPLPVGNIQYF
v_call: TRBV9; j_call: TRBJ2-1; clone_size: -; cdr3_aa: CASSVEGFYNEQFF
v_call: TRBV6-1; j_call: TRBJ1-1; clone_size: -; cdr3_aa: CASSALGYMNTEAFF
v_call: TRBV7-9; j_call: TRBJ2-1; clone_size: -; cdr3_aa: CASRNPGTVNEQFF
v_call: TRBV4-3; j_call: TRBJ2-7; clone_size: -; cdr3_aa: CASSLTGTTTDEQYF
v_call: TRBV12-5; j_call: TRBJ2-2; clone_size: -; cdr3_aa: CASGLVRVGTTGELFF
v_call: TRBV6-5; j_call: TRBJ2-1; clone_size: -; cdr3_aa: CASSFGDEQFF
v_call: TRBV6-6; j_call: TRBJ2-1; clone_size: -; cdr3_aa: CASSFANTWDNEQFF
v_call: TRBV7-8; j_call: TRBJ2-7; clone_size: -; cdr3_aa: CASPPGAGGVYFYEQYF
v_call: TRBV19; j_call: TRBJ2-7; clone_size: -; cdr3_aa: CASSISGAYEQYF
v_call: TRBV4-2; j_call: TRBJ1-2; clone_size: -; cdr3_aa: CASSQTPGEANYGYTF
v_call: TRBV2; j_call: TRBJ1-5; clone_size: few; cdr3_aa: CASSDSLGGVGQPQHF
v_call: TRBV19; j_call: TRBJ1-5; clone_size: -; cdr3_aa: CASSIRDSYSNQPQHF
v_call: TRBV29-1; j_call: TRBJ2-7; clone_size: -; cdr3_aa: CSVVTGVADEQYF
v_call: TRBV6-5; j_call: TRBJ2-5; clone_size: once; cdr3_aa: CASSKTGGAGETQYF
v_call: TRBV7-3; j_call: TRBJ2-1; clone_size: -; cdr3_aa: CASSSKTRPSYNEQFF
v_call: TRBV19; j_call: TRBJ1-5; clone_size: -; cdr3_aa: CASSIFAGQPQHF
v_call: TRBV21-1; j_call: TRBJ2-4; clone_size: once; cdr3_aa: CASSKVGGQGIWNIQYF
v_call: TRBV19; j_call: TRBJ2-1; clone_size: -; cdr3_aa: CASRWTSGSQAFGNEQFF
v_call: TRBV2; j_call: TRBJ2-7; clone_size: -; cdr3_aa: CASSEEGPGQSYEQYF
v_call: TRBV7-9; j_call: TRBJ1-4; clone_size: -; cdr3_aa: CASSPYLGTGGEKLFF